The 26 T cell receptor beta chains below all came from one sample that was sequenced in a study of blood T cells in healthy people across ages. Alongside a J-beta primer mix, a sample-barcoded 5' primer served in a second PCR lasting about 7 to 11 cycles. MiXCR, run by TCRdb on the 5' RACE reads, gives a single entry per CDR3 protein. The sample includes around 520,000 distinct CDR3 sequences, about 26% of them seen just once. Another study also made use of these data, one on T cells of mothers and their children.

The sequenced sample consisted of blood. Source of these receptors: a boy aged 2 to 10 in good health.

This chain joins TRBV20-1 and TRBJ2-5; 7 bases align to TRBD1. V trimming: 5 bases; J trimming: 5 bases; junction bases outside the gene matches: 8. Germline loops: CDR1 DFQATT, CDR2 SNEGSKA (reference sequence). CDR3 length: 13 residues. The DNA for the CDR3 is TGCAGTGCTCCGACAGGGCAAACGGAGACCCAGTACTTC. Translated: CSAPTGQTETQYF.

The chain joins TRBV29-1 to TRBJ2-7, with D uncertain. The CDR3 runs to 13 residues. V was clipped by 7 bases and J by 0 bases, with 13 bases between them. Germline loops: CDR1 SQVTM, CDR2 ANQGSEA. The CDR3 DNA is TGCAGCGCCTTAGGAGTTGACTCCTACGAGCAGTACTTC. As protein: CSALGVDSYEQYF.

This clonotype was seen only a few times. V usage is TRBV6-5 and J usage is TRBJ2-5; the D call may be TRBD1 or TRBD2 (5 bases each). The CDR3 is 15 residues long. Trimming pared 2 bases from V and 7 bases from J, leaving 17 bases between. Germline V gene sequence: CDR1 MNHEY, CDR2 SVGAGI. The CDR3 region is CASSYGNGAGATQYF. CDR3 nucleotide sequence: TGTGCCAGCAGTTACGGGAACGGGGCCGGGGCGACCCAGTACTTC.

CDR3 bases: TGTGCCAGCAGCCAAGCTACCCAAGAGACCCAGTACTTC. Its protein product is CASSQATQETQYF. This chain joins TRBV3-1 and TRBJ2-5; D not certain. This CDR3 region has 13 residues. Trimming pared 1 base from V and 1 base from J, leaving 4 bases between. Germline lookup yields CDR1 LGHDT and CDR2 YNNKEL (reference sequence).

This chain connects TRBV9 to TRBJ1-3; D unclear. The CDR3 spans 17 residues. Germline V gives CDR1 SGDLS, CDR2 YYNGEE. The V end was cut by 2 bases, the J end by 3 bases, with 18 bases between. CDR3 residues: CASSVQVTAKGGNTIYF. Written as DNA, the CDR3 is TGTGCCAGCAGCGTTCAAGTTACCGCAAAAGGTGGAAACACCATATATTTT.

The DNA for the CDR3 is TGTGCCAGCAGGCGGGGGGCTTGGGAGACCCAGTACTTC. This translates into CASRRGAWETQYF. J is TRBJ2-5 and V is TRBV27; 8 bases map to TRBD2. V shed 6 bases, J shed 5 bases, and the junction held 5 bases outside the gene matches. This CDR3 has 13 amino acids. Germline CDR1 and CDR2: MNHEY and SMNVEV (reference sequence).

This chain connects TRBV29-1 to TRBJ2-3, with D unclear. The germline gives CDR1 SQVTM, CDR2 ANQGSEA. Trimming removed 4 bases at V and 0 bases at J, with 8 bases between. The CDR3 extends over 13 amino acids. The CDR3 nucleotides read TGCAGCGTTGTTCGCCGGAGCACAGATACGCAGTATTTT. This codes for CSVVRRSTDTQYF.

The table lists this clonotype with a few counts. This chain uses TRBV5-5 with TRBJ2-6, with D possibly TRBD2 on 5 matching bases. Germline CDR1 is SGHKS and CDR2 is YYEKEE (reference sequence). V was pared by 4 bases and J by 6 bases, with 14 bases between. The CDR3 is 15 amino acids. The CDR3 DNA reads TGTGCCAGCAGCCAGGACTCTATTTTGGCCAACGTCCTGACTTTC. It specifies CASSQDSILANVLTF.

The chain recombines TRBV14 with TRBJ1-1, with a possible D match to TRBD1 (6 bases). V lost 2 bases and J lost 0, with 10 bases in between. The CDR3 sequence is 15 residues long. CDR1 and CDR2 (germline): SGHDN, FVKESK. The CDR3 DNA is TGTGCCAGCAGCCAAAGGGGGGTAATGAACACTGAAGCTTTCTTT. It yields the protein CASSQRGVMNTEAFF.

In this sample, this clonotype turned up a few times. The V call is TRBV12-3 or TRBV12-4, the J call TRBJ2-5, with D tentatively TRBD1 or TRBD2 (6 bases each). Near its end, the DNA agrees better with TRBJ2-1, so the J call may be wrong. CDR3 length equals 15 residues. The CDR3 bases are TGTGCCAGCTCGACCCCGGGGGACATCTACAATGAGCAGTTCTTC. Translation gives CASSTPGDIYNEQFF.

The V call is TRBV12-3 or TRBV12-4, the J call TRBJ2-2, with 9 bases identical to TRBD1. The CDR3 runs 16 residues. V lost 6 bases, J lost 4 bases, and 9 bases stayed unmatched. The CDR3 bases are TGTGCCAGCAGAACTCCGGGGACAGGGAGCACCGGGGAGCTGTTTTTT. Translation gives CASRTPGTGSTGELFF.

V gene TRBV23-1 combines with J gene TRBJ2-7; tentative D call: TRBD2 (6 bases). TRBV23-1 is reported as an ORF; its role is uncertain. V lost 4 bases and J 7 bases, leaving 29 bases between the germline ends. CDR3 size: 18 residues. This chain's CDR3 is CASSPIRGSTIFFWEQYF. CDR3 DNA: TGCGCCAGCAGTCCGATCCGGGGGTCCACGATCTTTTTCTGGGAGCAGTACTTC.

CDR3 sequence (DNA): TGTGCCAGCTCACCTATGCGGGACCTTGGGACCCAGTACTTC. Amino acid sequence: CASSPMRDLGTQYF. V is TRBV18 and J is TRBJ2-5, with TRBD2 as a possible D gene (6 bases). CDR3 length: 14 residues. Germline CDR1 is KGHSH and CDR2 is LQKENI. Trimming cost V 3 bases and J 7 bases, with 15 bases left between them.

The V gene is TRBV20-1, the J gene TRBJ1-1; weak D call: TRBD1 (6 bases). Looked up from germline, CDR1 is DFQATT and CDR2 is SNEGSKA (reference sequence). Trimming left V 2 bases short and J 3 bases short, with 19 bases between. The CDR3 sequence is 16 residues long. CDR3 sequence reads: CSARFSGRGGDTEAFF. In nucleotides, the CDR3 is TGCAGTGCTAGATTTTCAGGGAGGGGGGGAGACACTGAAGCTTTCTTT.

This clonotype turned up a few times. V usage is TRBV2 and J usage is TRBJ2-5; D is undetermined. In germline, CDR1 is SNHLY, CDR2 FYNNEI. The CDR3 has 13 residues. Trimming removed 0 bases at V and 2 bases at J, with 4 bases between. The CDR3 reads CASSEAWQETQYF. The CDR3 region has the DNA TGTGCCAGCAGTGAAGCGTGGCAAGAGACCCAGTACTTC.

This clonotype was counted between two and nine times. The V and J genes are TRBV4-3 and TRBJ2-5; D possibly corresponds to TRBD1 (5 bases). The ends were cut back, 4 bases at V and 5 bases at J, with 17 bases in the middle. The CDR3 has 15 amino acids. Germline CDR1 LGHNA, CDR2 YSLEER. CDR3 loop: CASSRQRLVGETQYF. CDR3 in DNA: TGCGCCAGCAGCCGACAGAGGCTAGTGGGCGAGACCCAGTACTTC.

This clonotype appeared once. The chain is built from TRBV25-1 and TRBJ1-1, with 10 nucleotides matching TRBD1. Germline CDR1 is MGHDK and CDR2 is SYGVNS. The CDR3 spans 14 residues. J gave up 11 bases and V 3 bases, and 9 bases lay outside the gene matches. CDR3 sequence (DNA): TGTGCCAGCAGTGATAGACAGGGGGCTGGAAAGGCTTTCTTT. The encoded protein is CASSDRQGAGKAFF.

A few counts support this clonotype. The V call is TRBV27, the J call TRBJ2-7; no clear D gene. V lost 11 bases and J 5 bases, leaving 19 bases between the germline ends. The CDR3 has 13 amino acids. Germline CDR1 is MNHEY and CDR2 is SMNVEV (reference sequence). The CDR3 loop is CAGTGRSWDEQYF. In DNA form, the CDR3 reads TGTGCCGGCACGGGTCGGTCCTGGGACGAGCAGTACTTC.

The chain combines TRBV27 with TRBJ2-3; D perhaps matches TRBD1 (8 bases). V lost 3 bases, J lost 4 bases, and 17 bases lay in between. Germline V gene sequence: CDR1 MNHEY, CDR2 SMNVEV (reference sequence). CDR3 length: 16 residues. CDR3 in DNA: TGTGCCAGCAGTTTGGAGACCACAGGGGGGGCAGATACGCAGTATTTT. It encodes CASSLETTGGADTQYF.

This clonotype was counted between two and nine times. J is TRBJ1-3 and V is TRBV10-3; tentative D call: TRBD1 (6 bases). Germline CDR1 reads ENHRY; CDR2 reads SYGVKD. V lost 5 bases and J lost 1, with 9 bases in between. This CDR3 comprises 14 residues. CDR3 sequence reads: CAISLTGSGNTIYF. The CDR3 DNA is TGTGCCATCAGTCTGACAGGATCTGGAAACACCATATATTTT.

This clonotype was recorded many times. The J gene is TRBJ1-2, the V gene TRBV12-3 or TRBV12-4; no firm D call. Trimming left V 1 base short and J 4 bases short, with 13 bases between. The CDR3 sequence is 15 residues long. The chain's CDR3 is CASSLVVGLLYGYTF. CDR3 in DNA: TGTGCCAGCAGTTTAGTGGTAGGGTTGCTCTATGGCTACACCTTC.

CDR3 bases: TGTGCCATCAGTGACCCCCCAGCGGGGTTAACCTACGAGCAGTACTTC. Translating gives CAISDPPAGLTYEQYF. The chain links TRBV10-3 to TRBJ2-7, with 7 bases that match TRBD2. The CDR3 spans 16 residues. The V gene end was trimmed by 3 bases and the J gene end by 2 bases; junction bases not matched to a gene: 10. CDR1 is ENHRY and CDR2 is SYGVKD in the germline V gene.

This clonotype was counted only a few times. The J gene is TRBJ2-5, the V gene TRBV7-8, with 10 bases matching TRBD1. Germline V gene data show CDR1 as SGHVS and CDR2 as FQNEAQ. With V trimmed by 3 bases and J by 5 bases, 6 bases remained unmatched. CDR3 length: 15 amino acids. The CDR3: CASSFGQGGQETQYF. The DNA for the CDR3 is TGTGCCAGCAGCTTCGGACAGGGGGGTCAGGAGACCCAGTACTTC.

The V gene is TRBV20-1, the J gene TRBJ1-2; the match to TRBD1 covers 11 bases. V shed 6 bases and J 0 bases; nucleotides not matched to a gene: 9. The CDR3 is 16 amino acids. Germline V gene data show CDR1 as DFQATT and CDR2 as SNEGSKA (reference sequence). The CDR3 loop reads CSAHWDRGTANYGYTF. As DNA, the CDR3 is TGCAGTGCCCACTGGGACAGGGGGACCGCTAACTATGGCTACACCTTC.

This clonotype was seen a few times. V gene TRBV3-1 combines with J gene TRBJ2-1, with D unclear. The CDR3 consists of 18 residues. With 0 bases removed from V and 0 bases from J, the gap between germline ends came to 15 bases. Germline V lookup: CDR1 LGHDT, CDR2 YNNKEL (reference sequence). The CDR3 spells CASSQDRVPGSSYNEQFF. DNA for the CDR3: TGTGCCAGCAGCCAAGATAGGGTTCCGGGCAGCTCCTACAATGAGCAGTTCTTC.

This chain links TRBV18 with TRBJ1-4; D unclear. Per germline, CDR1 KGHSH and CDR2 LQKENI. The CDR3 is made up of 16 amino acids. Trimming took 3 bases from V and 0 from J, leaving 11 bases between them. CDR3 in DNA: TGTGCCAGCTCACCCCGGGCCGCGCCAACTAATGAAAAACTGTTTTTT. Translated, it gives CASSPRAAPTNEKLFF.